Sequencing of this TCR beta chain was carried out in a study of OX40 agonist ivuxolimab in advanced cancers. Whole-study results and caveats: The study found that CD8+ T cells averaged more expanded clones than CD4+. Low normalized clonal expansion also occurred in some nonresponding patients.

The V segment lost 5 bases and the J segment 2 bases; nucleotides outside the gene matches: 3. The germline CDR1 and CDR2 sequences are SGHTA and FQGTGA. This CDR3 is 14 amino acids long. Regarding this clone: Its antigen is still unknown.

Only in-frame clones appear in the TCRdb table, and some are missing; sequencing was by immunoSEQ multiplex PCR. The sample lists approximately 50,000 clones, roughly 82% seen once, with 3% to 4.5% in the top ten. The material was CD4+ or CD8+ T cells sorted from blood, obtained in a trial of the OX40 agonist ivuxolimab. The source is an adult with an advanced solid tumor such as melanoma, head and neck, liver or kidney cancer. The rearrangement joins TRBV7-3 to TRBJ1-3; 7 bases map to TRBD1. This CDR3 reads CASSMTGTGNTIYF. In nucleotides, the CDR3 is TGTGCCAGCAGCATGACAGGGACTGGAAACACCATATATTTT.